This T cell receptor (beta chain) was sequenced during a study of cytomegalovirus exposure and HLA in healthy donors. Primers for the PCR totalled 60 Vbeta and 13 Jbeta. The data were produced by immunoSEQ multiplex PCR, yet TCRdb's version contains in-frame clones alone and is incomplete. The sample totals fewer than 100,000 clones. Germline CDR1 is GTSNPN and CDR2 is SVGIG (reference sequence). V lost 0 bases and J lost 7; bases outside the gene matches: 10. The CDR3 is 15 residues long. General study points: Reports showed the classifier diagnosing cytomegalovirus status with high specificity and sensitivity. Rare sequences made up most TCRs, while some public TCRs were found in many donors. A prior analysis recorded that most TCR beta V segments were productive about 87% or about 30% of the time.

Turning to this clone: The antigen remains undetermined.

This chain joins TRBV30 and TRBJ1-2; the match to TRBD1 covers 8 bases. The sample consisted of PBMCs. The TCR originated in a young man in good health and CMV-seropositive. CDR3 nucleotides: TGTGCCTGGAGTGTCCTCCCGGGACAGGCGGGTGGCTACACCTTC. Protein: CAWSVLPGQAGGYTF. The whole variable domain, remainder taken from reference TRBV30 and TRBJ1-2, is SQTIHQWPATLVQPVGSPLSLECTVEGTSNPNLYWYRQAAGRGLQLLFYSVGIGQISSEVPQNLSASRPQDRQFILSSKKLLLSDSGFYLCAWSVLPGQAGGYTFGSGTRLTVV.